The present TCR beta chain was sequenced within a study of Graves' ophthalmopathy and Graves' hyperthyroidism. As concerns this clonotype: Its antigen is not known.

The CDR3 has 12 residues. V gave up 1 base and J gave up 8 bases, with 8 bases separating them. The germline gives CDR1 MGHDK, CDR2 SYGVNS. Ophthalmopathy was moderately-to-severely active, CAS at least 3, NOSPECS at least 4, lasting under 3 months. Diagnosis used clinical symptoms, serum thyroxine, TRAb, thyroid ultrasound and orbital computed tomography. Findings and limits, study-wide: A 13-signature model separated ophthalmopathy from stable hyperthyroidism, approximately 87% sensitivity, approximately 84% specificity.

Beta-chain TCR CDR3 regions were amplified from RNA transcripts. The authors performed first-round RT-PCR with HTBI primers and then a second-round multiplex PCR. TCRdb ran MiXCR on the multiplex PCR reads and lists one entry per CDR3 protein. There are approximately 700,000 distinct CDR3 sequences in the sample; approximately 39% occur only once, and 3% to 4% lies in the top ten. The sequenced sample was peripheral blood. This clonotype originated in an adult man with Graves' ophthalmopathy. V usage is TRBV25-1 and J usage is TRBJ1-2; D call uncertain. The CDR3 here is CASSEWVGGYTF. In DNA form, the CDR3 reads TGTGCCAGCAGTGAATGGGTCGGGGGCTACACCTTC.